The source of this T cell receptor beta chain is a study of CD8 T cells in ankylosing spondylitis. As regards this clonotype: Its cognate antigen is unknown.

The CDR3 consists of 16 residues. The V segment lost 2 bases and the J segment 1 base; nucleotides outside the gene matches: 7. CDR1 and CDR2 from the germline V gene are KGHSH and LQKENI. For TCR beta, libraries came from quantitative 5'-RACE with molecular barcodes. Each CDR3 protein gets one entry after TCRdb re-called the 5' RACE reads with MiXCR. The data contain about 440,000 distinct CDR3 sequences, 15% to 20% of them singletons. The study's findings and limits: Reportedly, significant enrichment of disease-linked clones occurred in matched ankylosing spondylitis synovial fluid. It appeared that ankylosing spondylitis blood was characterized by a TCR beta motif of fewer than 10 highly homologous variants. Previously reported in reactive arthritis synovial fluid and blood were some of the motif variants.

The genes are TRBV18 and TRBJ2-5, with 7 bases lining up with TRBD1. Sequences were obtained from blood, either unsorted or a sorted T cell fraction (not recorded which). This receptor was taken from a male donor with ankylosing spondylitis. Here the CDR3 DNA reads TGTGCCAGCTCACCATTCCAGGGGGACATCCAAGAGACCCAGTACTTC. Translation: CASSPFQGDIQETQYF.